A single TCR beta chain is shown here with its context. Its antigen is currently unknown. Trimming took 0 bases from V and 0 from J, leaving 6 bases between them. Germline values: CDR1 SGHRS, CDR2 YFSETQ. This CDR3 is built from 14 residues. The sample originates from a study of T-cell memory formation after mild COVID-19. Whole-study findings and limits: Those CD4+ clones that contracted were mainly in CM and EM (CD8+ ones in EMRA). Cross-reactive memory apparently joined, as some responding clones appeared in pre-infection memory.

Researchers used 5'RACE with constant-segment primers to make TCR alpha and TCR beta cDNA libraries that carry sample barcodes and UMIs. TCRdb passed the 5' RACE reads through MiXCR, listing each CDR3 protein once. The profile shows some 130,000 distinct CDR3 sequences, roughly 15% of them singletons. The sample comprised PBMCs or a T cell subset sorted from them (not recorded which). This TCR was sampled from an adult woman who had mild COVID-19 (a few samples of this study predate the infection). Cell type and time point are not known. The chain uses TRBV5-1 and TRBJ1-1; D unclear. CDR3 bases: TGCGCCAGCAGCTTGGTCTCCGTGAACACTGAAGCTTTCTTT. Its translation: CASSLVSVNTEAFF.